The rows below give T cell receptor beta chains drawn from one sample of a study of cytomegalovirus exposure and HLA in healthy donors. The protocol was immunoSEQ multiplex PCR, while the TCRdb copy is restricted to in-frame clones and leaves out a portion. The sample lists over 100,000 clones; around four fifths were seen once. Sequencing was carried out using PBMCs. All receptors derive from a woman between 50 and 59 years old in good health and CMV-seropositive. The CDR3 runs from the conserved cysteine through the conserved F or W. A D gene is named only where the DNA matches it firmly. The size entry is marked missing in some rows and otherwise reads once, few, many or a size class.

j_call: TRBJ2-7
v_call: TRBV19
clone_size: NA
d_call: TRBD1
cdr3_aa: CASSLRTGAEQYF
cdr3_nt: TGTGCCAGTAGTCTTAGGACAGGGGCCGAGCAGTACTTC

j_call: TRBJ2-3
v_call: TRBV29-1
clone_size: NA
d_call: NA
cdr3_aa: CSVDGITDTQYF
cdr3_nt: TGCAGCGTTGACGGGATCACAGATACGCAGTATTTT

j_call: TRBJ2-4
v_call: TRBV7-2
clone_size: NA
d_call: TRBD2
cdr3_aa: CASSFSGLAGQNIQYF
cdr3_nt: TGTGCCAGCAGCTTCTCGGGACTAGCGGGGCAGAACATTCAGTACTTC

j_call: TRBJ2-4
v_call: TRBV7-2
clone_size: NA
d_call: NA
cdr3_aa: CASSLSVGGNSQYF
cdr3_nt: TGTGCCAGCAGCTTATCCGTGGGGGGAAACAGTCAGTACTTC

j_call: TRBJ2-5
v_call: TRBV29-1
clone_size: NA
d_call: TRBD1
cdr3_aa: CSVEDRDRGRETQYF
cdr3_nt: TGCAGCGTTGAGGACCGGGACAGGGGGCGGGAGACCCAGTACTTC

j_call: TRBJ2-7
v_call: TRBV5-1
clone_size: NA
d_call: TRBD1
cdr3_aa: CASSVDRGHSYEQYF
cdr3_nt: TGCGCCAGCAGCGTTGACAGGGGCCACTCCTACGAGCAGTACTTC

j_call: TRBJ2-3
v_call: TRBV7-3
clone_size: NA
d_call: NA
cdr3_aa: CASSLSPGTDTQYF
cdr3_nt: TGTGCCAGCAGCTTATCTCCGGGCACAGATACGCAGTATTTT

j_call: TRBJ1-2
v_call: TRBV10-3
clone_size: NA
d_call: NA
cdr3_aa: CAISPAGGDGYTF
cdr3_nt: TGTGCCATCTCACCGGCGGGAGGGGATGGCTACACCTTC

j_call: TRBJ2-7
v_call: TRBV6-6
clone_size: NA
d_call: NA
cdr3_aa: CASKSGGMYEQYF
cdr3_nt: TGTGCCAGCAAATCTGGGGGGATGTACGAGCAGTACTTC

j_call: TRBJ1-4
v_call: TRBV5-4
clone_size: NA
d_call: TRBD1
cdr3_aa: CASSLDRGGEKLFF
cdr3_nt: TGTGCCAGCAGCTTGGACAGGGGGGGTGAAAAACTGTTTTTT

j_call: TRBJ2-3
v_call: TRBV13
clone_size: NA
d_call: NA
cdr3_aa: CASSLGQLAGSTDTQYF
cdr3_nt: TGTGCCAGCAGCTTAGGCCAACTAGCAGGTAGCACAGATACGCAGTATTTT

j_call: TRBJ2-1
v_call: TRBV10-3
clone_size: NA
d_call: TRBD2
cdr3_aa: CAISDPGLAVDEQFF
cdr3_nt: TGTGCCATCAGTGACCCTGGACTAGCGGTGGATGAGCAGTTCTTC

j_call: TRBJ2-5
v_call: TRBV5-6
clone_size: NA
d_call: NA
cdr3_aa: CASSLDPQSQPKETQYF
cdr3_nt: TGTGCCAGCAGCTTGGACCCTCAGTCCCAACCAAAAGAGACCCAGTACTTC

j_call: TRBJ2-7
v_call: TRBV7-9
clone_size: NA
d_call: NA
cdr3_aa: CASSRRNPGSYEQYF
cdr3_nt: TGTGCCAGCAGCCGAAGGAATCCGGGGTCCTACGAGCAGTACTTC

j_call: TRBJ2-3
v_call: TRBV9
clone_size: few
d_call: TRBD2
cdr3_aa: CASSVTVGAGGGPDTQYF
cdr3_nt: TGTGCCAGCAGCGTAACCGTAGGAGCGGGAGGGGGCCCAGATACGCAGTATTTT

j_call: TRBJ2-3
v_call: TRBV5-4
clone_size: NA
d_call: TRBD2
cdr3_aa: CASSLRSGAATDTQYF
cdr3_nt: TGTGCCAGCAGCTTGAGAAGCGGGGCTGCCACAGATACGCAGTATTTT

j_call: TRBJ2-5
v_call: TRBV5-4
clone_size: few
d_call: NA
cdr3_aa: CASSLGRGETQYF
cdr3_nt: TGTGCCAGCAGCTTGGGCAGGGGAGAGACCCAGTACTTC